The present T cell receptor beta chain was sequenced within a study of radiation and T cells in renal cell carcinoma. Study-level points and caveats: From baseline, blood top tumor clonotypes peaked at 2 weeks post-radiation.

On this clone itself: The target antigen is unknown.

Sequenced by immunoSEQ multiplex PCR; TCRdb stores in-frame clones only, minus some. The data show about 150,000 clones, less than 90% seen once. Specified time point: blood 4 weeks post-SBRT, at nephrectomy. Indicated treatment: 15 Gy SBRT to primary tumor, nephrectomy 4 weeks later. This renal cell carcinoma was of the clear cell type. V lost 1 base to trimming and J lost 9 bases, with 10 bases between them. Germline V gene sequence: CDR1 MNHEY, CDR2 SMNVEV (reference sequence). CDR3 length: 13 residues. The J gene is TRBJ2-1, the V gene TRBV27; a weak D match, TRBD2 (5 bases). The sequence came from a woman between 45 and 60 years old with renal cell carcinoma. This specimen was blood, taken from a patient whose treatment included radiotherapy and nephrectomy. The CDR3 DNA reads as TGTGCCAGCAGTTTATTTTGGAGGACTGAGCAGTTCTTC. It codes for CASSLFWRTEQFF.